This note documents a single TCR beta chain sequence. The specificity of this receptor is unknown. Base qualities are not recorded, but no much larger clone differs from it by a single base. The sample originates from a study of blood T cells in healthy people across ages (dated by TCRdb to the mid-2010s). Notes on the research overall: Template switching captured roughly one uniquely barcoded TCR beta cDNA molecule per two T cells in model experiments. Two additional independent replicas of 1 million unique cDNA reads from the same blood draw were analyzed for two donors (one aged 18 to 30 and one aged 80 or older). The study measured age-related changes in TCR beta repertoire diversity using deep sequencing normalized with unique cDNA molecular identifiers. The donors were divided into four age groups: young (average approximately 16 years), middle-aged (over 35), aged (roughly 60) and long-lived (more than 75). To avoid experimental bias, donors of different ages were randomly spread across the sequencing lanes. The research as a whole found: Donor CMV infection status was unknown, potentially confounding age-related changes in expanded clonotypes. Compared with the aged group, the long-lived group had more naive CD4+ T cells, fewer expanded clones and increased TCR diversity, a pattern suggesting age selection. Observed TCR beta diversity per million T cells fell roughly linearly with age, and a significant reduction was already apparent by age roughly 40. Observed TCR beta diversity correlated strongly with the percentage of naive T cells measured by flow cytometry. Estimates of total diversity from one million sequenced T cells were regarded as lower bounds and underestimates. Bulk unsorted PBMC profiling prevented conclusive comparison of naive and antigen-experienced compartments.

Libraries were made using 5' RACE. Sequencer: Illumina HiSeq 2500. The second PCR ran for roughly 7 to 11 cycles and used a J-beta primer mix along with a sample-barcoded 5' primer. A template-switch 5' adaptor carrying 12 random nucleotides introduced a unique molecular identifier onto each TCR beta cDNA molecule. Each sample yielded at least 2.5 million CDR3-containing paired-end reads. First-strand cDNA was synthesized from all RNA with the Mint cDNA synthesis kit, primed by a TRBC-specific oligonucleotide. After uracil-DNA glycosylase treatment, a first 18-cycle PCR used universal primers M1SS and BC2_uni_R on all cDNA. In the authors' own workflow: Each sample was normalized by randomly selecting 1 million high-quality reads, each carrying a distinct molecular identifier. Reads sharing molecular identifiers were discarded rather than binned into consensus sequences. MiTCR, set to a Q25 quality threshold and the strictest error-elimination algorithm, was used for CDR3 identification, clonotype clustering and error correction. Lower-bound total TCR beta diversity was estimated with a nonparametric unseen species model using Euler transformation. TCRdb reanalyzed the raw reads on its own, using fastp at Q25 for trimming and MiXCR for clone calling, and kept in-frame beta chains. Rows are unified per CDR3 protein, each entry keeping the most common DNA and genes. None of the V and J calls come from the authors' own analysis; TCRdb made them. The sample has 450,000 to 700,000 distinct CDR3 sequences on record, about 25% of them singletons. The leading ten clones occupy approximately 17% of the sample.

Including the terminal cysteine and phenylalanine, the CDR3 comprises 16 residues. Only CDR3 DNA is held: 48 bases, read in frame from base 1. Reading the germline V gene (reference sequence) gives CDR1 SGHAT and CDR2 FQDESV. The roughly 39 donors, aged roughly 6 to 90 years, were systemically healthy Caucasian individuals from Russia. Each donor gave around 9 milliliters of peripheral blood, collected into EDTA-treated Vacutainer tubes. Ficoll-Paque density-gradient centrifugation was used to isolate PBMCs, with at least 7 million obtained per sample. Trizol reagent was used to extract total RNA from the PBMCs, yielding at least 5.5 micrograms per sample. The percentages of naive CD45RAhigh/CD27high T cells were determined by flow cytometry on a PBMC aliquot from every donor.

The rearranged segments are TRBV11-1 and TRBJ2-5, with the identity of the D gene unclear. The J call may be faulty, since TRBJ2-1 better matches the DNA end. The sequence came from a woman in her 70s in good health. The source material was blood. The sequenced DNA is TGTGCCAGCAGATTAACGGGTGGGTTAGTCAAGGATGAGCAGTTCTTC. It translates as CASRLTGGLVKDEQFF.